This entry features one TCR beta chain sequence. Its antigen is currently not known. One base away there is no much larger clone; base qualities are not given. The data were obtained in a study of radiation and T cells in renal cell carcinoma (dated by TCRdb to the early 2020s). At the level of the whole study: TCR beta sequencing covered fewer than 60 samples in total, comprising 25 or so tumors and 27 peripheral blood samples. Across all 50 or so samples, several million unique CDR3 nucleotide sequences, encoding 2 million to 3 million unique CDR3 amino acid sequences, were identified.

Trimming costs V 0 bases and J 6 bases, and their ends lie 8 bases apart. The germline V gene provides CDR1 LGHNA and CDR2 YSLEER. The CDR3 measures 14 amino acids from cysteine to phenylalanine. The only DNA kept is the CDR3, 42 bases in frame from the first base. The time point label of this sample denotes: tumor resected at nephrectomy. The treatment or condition label here, explained by the study, means: treatment-naive control, cytoreductive nephrectomy. For controls, tumors were taken from treatment-naive renal cell carcinoma patients who had cytoreductive nephrectomy with no radiation beforehand. All patients had renal cell carcinoma with clear cell pathology. Control tumors used for TCR sequencing came from 4 females and some twelve males, resected 2011 to 2014, with median age around 57 years (range roughly 40 to 85). Tumors were dissociated mechanically, digested with collagenase/hyaluronidase at 37 degrees C, processed in gentleMACS C tubes, and stored in liquid nitrogen. The QIAamp DNA Blood Mini Kit (Qiagen) was used to prepare genomic DNA for TCR sequencing. The analyses included just those samples that passed every quality control check.

TCR beta libraries were generated from genomic DNA with the immunoSEQ kit, following the manufacturer's recommendations. For library preparation, a first multiplex PCR was performed with proprietary primers, followed by a second PCR in which unique barcodes were added, and bead cleanups were performed after each round. A kit-provided positive control reaction and a negative control reaction were included in every sample batch. The final libraries were assessed on an Agilent 4200 TapeStation D1000 ScreenTape, pooled by volume, and quantified by qPCR. An Illumina NextSeq500 fitted with a MidOutput 150-cycle cartridge performed the sequencing, running 156 Read1 cycles and 15 Index1 cycles with the kit's custom primers. The pooled library was loaded at approximately 0.99 pM, and roughly 20% PhiX control was spiked in. The published analysis was carried out like this. Vendor-processed data were analyzed in R, and a clonotype was defined as all T cells sharing the same CDR3 nucleotide sequence. For clone abundance analyses, frequencies were normalized to the 10,000 most abundant clones in each sample. Public T cell clones, which averaged fewer than five per sample, were excluded before analysis. The dominant motif analysis was done with ImmunoMap using the PAM10 matrix, a gap penalty of 30, and a homology threshold of 0.3, and motifs with a cumulative frequency of at least 0.01 were considered dominant. TCRdb limited this immuneACCESS table to in-frame rearrangements with V and J called. A share of clones is missing; checked studies link under half to unresolved V genes, and the rest is unexplained. Clone size and the V and J calls come from that table; the DNA yielded D and trimming. The sample table holds roughly 9,800 clones, of which nearly 60% were seen once. In total, the top ten clones hold nearly 10% of the sample.

What the work shows at the level of the full study, not this receptor alone: Irradiated tumors showed higher TCR clonality than controls, with the top 100 clonotypes averaging around 54% of the repertoire versus approximately 43% in nephrectomy-only tumors. Effects of radiation dose or scheduling on the TCR repertoire could not be addressed with the single-armed trial design. Because only small tumor regions of 0.8 to 1 g were available, the study did not capture intratumoral heterogeneity. Compared with control tumors, irradiated tumors had a greater number of dominant CDR3 motifs, and these motifs made up a bigger portion of the repertoire.

This receptor was obtained from a man in his forties with renal cell carcinoma. Sequencing was performed on tumor tissue, taken from a patient whose treatment was nephrectomy without radiotherapy. The receptor chain draws on TRBV4-3 and TRBJ2-2; the D gene lacks a confident call. The CDR3 sequence is CASSQDRVAGELFF. In nucleotides, the sequence is TGCGCCAGCAGCCAAGATAGAGTCGCCGGGGAGCTGTTTTTT.